Below are 30 T cell receptor beta chains sequenced from a single sample in a study of T cell responses to AZD1222 COVID-19 vaccine. Profiling relied on immunoSEQ multiplex PCR, and the TCRdb table lists in-frame clones only, not all of them. The table has over 85,000 clones, approximately 91% seen once. The specimen comprised peripheral blood, sampled 28 days after the second AZD1222 dose. All receptors come from an adult who received the AZD1222 COVID-19 vaccine.

The chain links TRBV11-2 to TRBJ1-3; D may be TRBD1 (5 bases). The CDR3 covers 17 residues. Germline loops: CDR1 SGHAT, CDR2 FQNNGV. V was trimmed by 8 bases and J by 2 bases, leaving 22 bases between them. The CDR3 sequence: CASPATPRDETGNTIYF. The CDR3 coding sequence is TGTGCCAGCCCCGCCACCCCCAGGGATGAAACTGGAAACACCATATATTTT.

This chain links TRBV6-6 with TRBJ2-2, with TRBD2 matching over 8 bases. V was pared by 1 base and J by 15 bases, with 16 bases of the junction left unmatched. Germline CDR1 is MNHNY and CDR2 is SVGAGI (reference sequence). CDR3 length: 16 residues. CDR3 bases: TGTGCCAGCAGTTACTTAGATAGCGGGACCAACGGGGGGGTGTTTTTT. This gives the protein CASSYLDSGTNGGVFF.

This rearrangement joins TRBV30 to TRBJ2-7, with 8 nucleotides matching TRBD1. CDR1 and CDR2 from the germline V gene are GTSNPN and SVGIG (reference sequence). The ends lost 3 bases at V and 2 bases at J; junction bases unmatched: 9. CDR3 length: 15 amino acids. The CDR3 protein is CAWRRSDRGPYEQYF. In DNA, the CDR3 is TGTGCCTGGAGACGTAGCGACAGGGGTCCCTACGAGCAGTACTTC.

The chain couples TRBV4-1 to TRBJ2-3; the match to TRBD2 covers 9 bases. V was clipped by 0 bases and J by 0 bases; unmatched bases: 7. Germline CDR1 and CDR2: MGHRA and YSYEKL. This CDR3 is built from 18 residues. The CDR3 DNA reads as TGCGCCAGCAGCCAAGAGGGTTCAGCGGGAGGCAGCACAGATACGCAGTATTTT. Residues: CASSQEGSAGGSTDTQYF.

The chain couples TRBV12-3 or TRBV12-4 to TRBJ2-3; no firm D call. This CDR3 is built from 12 residues. Between the trimmed V and J ends, which lost 5 bases and 4 bases, there was a span of 7 bases. DNA of the CDR3: TGTGCCAGCAGTCCCTCGTCAGATACGCAGTATTTT. It translates to CASSPSSDTQYF.

The J gene is TRBJ1-2, the V gene TRBV7-9; tentative D call: TRBD1 (5 bases). The CDR3 sequence is 15 residues long. V was clipped by 1 base and J by 3 bases, with 12 bases between them. CDR1 is SEHNR, CDR2 FQNEAQ, per germline (reference sequence). The CDR3 is CASSLDQGADYGYTF. CDR3 nucleotides: TGTGCCAGCAGCTTAGATCAGGGTGCTGACTATGGCTACACCTTC.

The V and J genes are TRBV11-3 and TRBJ1-4; 7 nucleotides align to TRBD1. The CDR3 is 15 residues long. V gave up 5 bases and J gave up 5 bases; unmatched junction bases: 8. Germline loops: CDR1 SGHNT, CDR2 YENEEA. CDR3 coding DNA: TGTGCCAGCAGCCCGTGGACAGGTAAGAATGAAAAACTGTTTTTT. Translating gives CASSPWTGKNEKLFF.

The chain combines TRBV5-1 with TRBJ2-7, with 7 bases identical to TRBD1. This CDR3 has 15 amino acids. V lost 2 bases, J lost 5 bases, and 10 bases stayed unmatched. In germline, CDR1 is SGHRS, CDR2 YFSETQ. CDR3 coding DNA: TGCGCCAGCAGCTTTCGACAGGGAATGGTCCACGAGCAGTACTTC. Protein sequence: CASSFRQGMVHEQYF.

J is TRBJ1-5 and V is TRBV10-3; the D gene is possibly TRBD1 (5 bases). CDR1 is ENHRY and CDR2 is SYGVKD in the germline V gene. The CDR3 sequence is 16 residues long. V lost 3 bases, J lost 7 bases, and 19 bases lay in between. The CDR3 loop reads CAISESLGVQTQPQHF. In DNA, the CDR3 is TGTGCCATCAGTGAATCCCTGGGGGTGCAGACCCAGCCCCAGCATTTT.

This clone came up a few times. The chain recombines TRBV7-6 with TRBJ1-1; D unresolved. The V end was cut by 1 base, the J end by 6 bases, with 18 bases between. The CDR3 runs to 16 residues. The germline V gene has CDR1 SGHVS and CDR2 FNYEAQ. The chain's CDR3 is CASSLVRGNRDSEAFF. CDR3 bases: TGTGCCAGCAGCTTAGTCCGAGGGAATAGGGATTCTGAAGCTTTCTTT.

This chain uses TRBV19 with TRBJ1-1; no firm D call. The CDR3 covers 11 residues. Trimming cost V 7 bases and J 10 bases, with 13 bases left between them. The germline V gene has CDR1 LNHDA and CDR2 SQIVND (reference sequence). The CDR3 nucleotides are TGTGCCAGTATTCAGGCCAACCGAGCTTTCTTT. This encodes CASIQANRAFF.

The J gene is TRBJ1-1, the V gene TRBV18; TRBD1 agrees at 7 bases. The CDR3 has 14 amino acids. The ends lost 6 bases at V and 7 bases at J; junction bases unmatched: 11. CDR1 and CDR2 (germline): KGHSH, LQKENI. The CDR3 here is CASSPEKGAGEAFF. The DNA for the CDR3 is TGTGCCAGCTCCCCCGAGAAGGGGGCTGGTGAAGCTTTCTTT.

The rearrangement joins TRBV28 to TRBJ2-2; no definite D call. This CDR3 region has 15 residues. Germline V lookup: CDR1 MDHEN, CDR2 SYDVKM. The V gene lost 3 bases and the J gene lost 5 bases, with 13 bases spanning the gap. Here the CDR3 reads CASSLAPRITGELFF. CDR3 DNA: TGTGCCAGCAGTTTGGCTCCGAGGATTACCGGGGAGCTGTTTTTT.

For this clone: In the same sample, other DNA sequences code for this CDR3. The V call is TRBV27, the J call TRBJ2-6, with D tentatively TRBD1 (5 bases). The germline V and J ends were trimmed by 9 bases and 4 bases, with 7 bases remaining between them. CDR1 MNHEY and CDR2 SMNVEV come from the germline V gene (reference sequence). CDR3 length: 12 amino acids. This CDR3 reads CASRTGANVLTF. CDR3 bases: TGTGCCAGTCGGACAGGGGCCAACGTCCTGACTTTC.

The chain joins TRBV7-2 to TRBJ2-4, with D perhaps matching TRBD1 (6 bases). Germline V gives CDR1 SGHTA, CDR2 FQGNSA. CDR3 length equals 13 residues. Trimming took 6 bases from V and 8 from J, leaving 14 bases between them. CDR3 loop: CASSSGEYHIQYF. The CDR3 DNA reads as TGTGCCAGCAGTTCAGGGGAGTATCACATTCAGTACTTC. Full variable domain (missing parts from reference TRBV7-2 and TRBJ2-4): GAGVSQSPSNKVTEKGKDVELRCDPISGHTALYWYRQSLGQGLEFLIYFQGNSAPDKSGLPSDRFSAERTGGSVSTLTIQRTQQEDSAVYLCASSSGEYHIQYFGAGTRLSVL.

The chain has TRBV7-9 and TRBJ2-1; 10 bases match TRBD2. Per germline, CDR1 SEHNR and CDR2 FQNEAQ (reference sequence). With 3 bases clipped from V and 5 bases from J, the junction kept 4 bases outside the gene matches. The CDR3 covers 15 residues. DNA of the CDR3: TGTGCCAGCAGCTTTAGGACTAGCGGCCACAATGAGCAGTTCTTC. It yields the protein CASSFRTSGHNEQFF.

V is TRBV10-3 and J is TRBJ1-2, with 8 positions matching TRBD1. This CDR3 is 14 amino acids long. The germline CDR1 and CDR2 sequences are ENHRY and SYGVKD. After removal of 6 bases from V and 8 bases from J, the junction contained 11 bases not matched to a gene. In nucleotides, the CDR3 is TGTGCCATCAGCGCCGACAGGGGCCCCGGCGGCTACACCTTC. The encoded protein is CAISADRGPGGYTF.

As for this clone: Its ends do not fully match the called genes, so a read error is possible. This rearrangement joins TRBV5-1 to TRBJ2-7; D unresolved. This CDR3 is built from 15 residues. Germline V gives CDR1 SGHRS, CDR2 YFSETQ. Here the CDR3 DNA reads TGCGCCAGCAGCTTGGGAACCTCGAACTCCGACGAGCAGTACTTC. As protein: CASSLGTSNSDEQYF.

The rearrangement joins TRBV10-1 to TRBJ2-1; weak D call: TRBD1 (5 bases). This CDR3 contains 12 residues. The V end lost 8 bases, the J end lost 5 bases, and 10 bases lay between the germline ends. CDR1 WNHNN and CDR2 SYGVQD come from the germline V gene (reference sequence). This chain's CDR3 is CASEGDNNEQFF. In DNA form, the CDR3 reads TGCGCCAGCGAAGGGGATAACAATGAGCAGTTCTTC.

The chain links TRBV28 to TRBJ2-7, with 12 bases fitting TRBD2. This CDR3 has 14 residues. Germline V lookup: CDR1 MDHEN, CDR2 SYDVKM. The V gene end was trimmed by 9 bases and the J gene end by 0 bases; junction bases not matched to a gene: 3. The CDR3 reads CASQTSGSSYEQYF. The CDR3 DNA reads as TGTGCCAGTCAGACTAGCGGGAGCTCCTACGAGCAGTACTTC. Variable domain in full (rest from reference TRBV28 and TRBJ2-7): DVKVTQSSRYLVKRTGEKVFLECVQDMDHENMFWYRQDPGLGLRLIYFSYDVKMKEKGDIPEGYSVSREKKERFSLILESASTNQTSMYLCASQTSGSSYEQYFGPGTRLTVT.

CDR3 nucleotides: TGTGCCAGCAGCCCACGCGGGCGGGAGGGCCGGGATGAGCAGTTCTTC. It codes for CASSPRGREGRDEQFF. The gene calls are TRBV11-3 and TRBJ2-1; 9 nucleotides agree with TRBD2. The CDR3 consists of 16 residues. Germline trimming cut 5 bases from V and 8 bases from J; bases unmatched to any gene: 13. Germline V gives CDR1 SGHNT, CDR2 YENEEA.

The chain links TRBV15 to TRBJ1-6, with TRBD1 matching over 10 bases. V lost 9 bases, J lost 10 bases, and 3 bases stayed unmatched. The germline V gene encodes CDR1 LNHNV and CDR2 YYDKDF (reference sequence). CDR3 length: 12 amino acids. As DNA, the CDR3 is TGTGCCACGACAGGGGGCGACTCACCCCTCCACTTT. Translated: CATTGGDSPLHF.

The V call is TRBV30, the J call TRBJ1-5, with 7 bases lining up with TRBD1. Germline CDR1 GTSNPN, CDR2 SVGIG (reference sequence). J was trimmed by 6 bases and V by 0 bases; bases with no gene match: 20. This CDR3 has 19 amino acids. For the CDR3, the DNA is TGTGCCTGGAGTGTACGGTGGGGTCACCACCGGGACAGCGTTCAGCCCCAGCATTTT. This codes for CAWSVRWGHHRDSVQPQHF. Complete variable domain (other parts from reference TRBV30 and TRBJ1-5): SQTIHQWPATLVQPVGSPLSLECTVEGTSNPNLYWYRQAAGRGLQLLFYSVGIGQISSEVPQNLSASRPQDRQFILSSKKLLLSDSGFYLCAWSVRWGHHRDSVQPQHFGDGTRLSIL.

V is TRBV2 and J is TRBJ2-7; TRBD2 agrees at 8 bases. The CDR3 has 15 amino acids. Trimming took 4 bases from V and 3 from J; bases not matched to a gene: 8. CDR1 and CDR2 from the germline V gene are SNHLY and FYNNEI. The CDR3 bases are TGTGCCAGCAGTGTCGCGAGCGGGAGTATCTACGAGCAGTACTTC. It specifies CASSVASGSIYEQYF. Filled out from reference TRBV2 and TRBJ2-7, the complete variable domain reads EPEVTQTPSHQVTQMGQEVILRCVPISNHLYFYWYRQILGQKVEFLVSFYNNEISEKSEIFDDQFSVERPDGSNFTLKIRSTKLEDSAMYFCASSVASGSIYEQYFGPGTRLTVT.

The chain employs TRBV12-3 or TRBV12-4 and TRBJ1-1; D not resolved. The CDR3 contains 12 residues. V was clipped by 6 bases and J by 0 bases, with 5 bases between them. The CDR3 DNA reads TGTGCCAGCAGCTTGGTGAACACTGAAGCTTTCTTT. This translates into CASSLVNTEAFF.

The V call is TRBV10-3, the J call TRBJ1-1; 7 nucleotides agree with TRBD1. This CDR3 has 14 amino acids. V trimming: 6 bases; J trimming: 2 bases; junction bases outside the gene matches: 6. The germline CDR1 and CDR2 sequences are ENHRY and SYGVKD. CDR3 protein: CAIRPTGRNTEAFF. For the CDR3, the DNA is TGTGCCATCAGACCGACAGGGCGAAACACTGAAGCTTTCTTT.

The gene calls are TRBV3-1 (or the pseudogene TRBV3-2) and TRBJ2-3; perhaps TRBD2 as D (6 bases). Germline CDR1 is LGHDT and CDR2 is YNNKEL (reference sequence). This CDR3 is 15 amino acids long. Trimming pared 1 base from V and 4 bases from J, leaving 12 bases between. The CDR3 protein is CASSQATPSADTQYF. In DNA, the CDR3 is TGTGCCAGCAGCCAAGCTACCCCTAGCGCAGATACGCAGTATTTT.

The rearrangement links TRBV20-1 to TRBJ1-2, with D perhaps matching TRBD1 (6 bases). The CDR3 has 12 residues. The germline V gene encodes CDR1 DFQATT and CDR2 SNEGSKA (reference sequence). V dropped 3 bases and J dropped 4 bases, with 9 bases sitting between them. For the CDR3, the DNA is TGCAGTGCTAGTACAGGGACCTATGGCTACACCTTC. It specifies CSASTGTYGYTF.

The table lists this clone with a few counts. The chain employs TRBV4-2 and TRBJ1-3; D is ambiguous. The CDR3 totals 18 residues. V was cut by 1 base and J by 1 base, with 17 bases left in between. Germline CDR1 and CDR2: LGHNA and YNFKEQ. This CDR3 is CASSQGSGLGGSGNTIYF. Here the CDR3 DNA reads TGTGCCAGCAGCCAAGGAAGTGGGTTGGGAGGGTCTGGAAACACCATATATTTT.

This chain uses TRBV10-3 with TRBJ1-3, with 7 bases identical to TRBD1. Unmatched junction bases numbered 17, after V lost 6 bases and J lost 0 bases. This CDR3 contains 19 residues. Germline values: CDR1 ENHRY, CDR2 SYGVKD. CDR3 in amino acids: CAISDPTGTATHSGNTIYF. The CDR3 region has the DNA TGTGCCATCAGCGACCCGACCGGGACAGCAACTCACTCTGGAAACACCATATATTTT.